This TCR beta chain stems from a study of blood T cell repertoires in COVID-19. Study-wide background: Sites in the United States, Italy and Spain provided acute and convalescent COVID-19 samples.

This CDR3 region has 13 residues. V lost 5 bases, J lost 2 bases, and 9 bases lay in between. CDR1 and CDR2 from the germline V gene are SGHTA and FQGNSA. The data were produced by immunoSEQ multiplex PCR, yet TCRdb's version contains in-frame clones alone and is incomplete. The sample lists about 230,000 clones, about 90% occurring once. Enrolment of Seattle patients took place during active infection, and they were followed longitudinally. V and J are TRBV7-2 and TRBJ1-2; a weak D match, TRBD1 (6 bases). Sequencing used peripheral blood. This receptor was obtained from a man aged 30 to 45 with COVID-19, enrolled during active disease. The CDR3 bases are TGTGCCAGCAGCACCAGGGGAAACTATGGCTACACCTTC. Amino acids: CASSTRGNYGYTF.